This T cell receptor beta chain was obtained from a study of cytomegalovirus exposure and HLA in healthy donors listed by TCRdb under 2017. General notes on the study: An earlier analysis of some 550 of the donors reported 250 to 350 Gb of sequence data and roughly 110 million unique TCR beta sequences from about 200 million T cells. Roughly 300 gigabases of sequencing data and approximately 91 million unique TCR sequences made up an early release that covered approximately 620 HLA-typed donors. Among the roughly 410 genotyped donors, approximately 82% belonged to the genetic ancestry cluster associated with self-reported Caucasian donors. The study was designed to test whether signatures of past pathogen exposure could be identified by cataloging public T cell receptors. The study profiled the T cell repertoires of under 700 subjects by immunosequencing and related them to cytomegalovirus serostatus. Besides the first cohort of 666 subjects, a separate validation cohort made up of over a hundred different subjects was used. The study combined high-throughput TCR immunosequencing, statistical association of individual TCRs with disease status, and machine learning to predict cytomegalovirus infection status. In a later analysis, previously published TCR beta repertoires from 666 donors were re-analyzed and high-resolution HLA genotyping was added so that TCR occurrence patterns could be studied. The later analysis used no new phenotypic data to find candidate immune exposures, relying instead on TCR beta sequences and their occurrence across donors. To decide whether each TCR beta V gene segment behaved as functional or pseudogenic, an earlier analysis of some 600 of the donors relied on high-throughput TCR beta sequencing. Donor age, sex, ethnicity and CMV serostatus were compiled alongside the repertoire data. In a later genetic analysis, genome-wide SNP genotypes for 398 of the 666 donors were used, and that subset was treated as a discovery cohort. All discovery cohort repertoires had been generated on a single sequencing platform. Both class I and class II loci were covered by HLA typing, at four-digit resolution. The number of typed donors differed by locus: roughly 629-630 for A, B, C, DRB1 and DQB1; about 520 for DQA1; around 610 for DPA1; and 400 to 480 for DPB1. A handful of DR-DQ haplotypes were handled as single units for association and clustering because linkage in the cohort was strong. Among over 350 genotyped donors of the cohort, an average of approximately 230,000 unique TCR beta nucleotide sequences were sequenced per donor, 15% to 20% of them non-productive. Broad study findings and their caveats: In a later analysis, 16,951 TCR beta sequences were associated with specific HLA alleles at a false discovery rate of 0.05. Because counts were too low, under 20 rarely observed V segments, including chromosome 9 orphons, were left out of the earlier analysis of over 550 of the donors. A later genetic analysis associated a missense DCLRE1C variant with V-gene and J-gene trimming of TCR beta chains, and an independent cohort replicated the association. A cluster of highly shared sequence variants was judged likely to represent a technical artifact of the sequencing pipeline. According to the authors, the approach could potentially be generalized to other disease states and immunological phenotypes. Roughly uniform sequencing depth across donors was assumed in presence/absence analyses, although this assumption may not hold. The study gave a list of under 200 TCR beta chains associated with cytomegalovirus. In a later analysis, the rate of TCR association differed among HLA loci, with DRB1 alleles having the most associated TCRs and HLA-C alleles having the fewest. A later genetic analysis reported fewer N-insertions in productive TCRs among donors in an Asian-associated ancestry cluster than the roughly 620-donor mean. A few of the identified cytomegalovirus-associated TCR beta chains were confirmed in vitro to be specific for cytomegalovirus antigens. The 87-base-pair reads could not distinguish some IMGT-functional V segments, including TRBV6-2 and TRBV6-3, so those segments were excluded. In an earlier analysis of under 600 of the donors, most TCR beta V segments were observed in productive rearrangements about 87% or about 30% of the time, broadly matching IMGT annotations. In a later analysis, HLA-associated TCR beta chains were found to be more clonally expanded and to have lower generation probabilities than equally common non-associated chains. While some public TCRs were present in many individuals, most TCR sequences turned up only very rarely across donors. When HLA alleles, especially DR and DQ, strongly co-occurred, TCR associations were difficult to assign to individual alleles. A further reported finding was that TCR beta sequences accurately predicted the HLA-A and HLA-B alleles for most subjects in the first cohort. The only immune exposure information available for the cohort was CMV serostatus. The cohort was sequenced for TCR beta chains only, and without alpha or paired-chain data the features that could be detected were limited. In a later analysis, several top co-occurrence clusters were reported to appear linked to parvovirus B19, influenza, CMV and Epstein-Barr virus. In a later analysis, most CMV-associated TCR beta chains were found to appear HLA-restricted, with HLA associations seemingly driven largely by CMV exposure. HLA typing was unavailable for some donors at each locus, so association tests used only the typed subset. Linkage disequilibrium might explain the correlated functional status among segregating V segments, but an unknown experimental factor could not be ruled out. The classifier was reported to diagnose cytomegalovirus status with high specificity and sensitivity in both the original and validation cohorts.

Based on the germline V gene, the CDR1 and CDR2 sequences are SGHTS and YDEGEE. The cysteine opens and the phenylalanine closes a CDR3 of 14 amino acids. Left in the record is the CDR3 DNA by itself, 42 bases read in frame from the first base. V is pared back by 2 bases and J by 2 bases, with 10 bases lying between the germline termini. The library relied on the immunoSEQ multiplex PCR assay. A mixture of 60 forward primers for TCR Vbeta segments and 13 reverse primers for TCR Jbeta segments was used in the multiplex PCR. The CDR3 region of rearranged TCR beta genes was amplified from genomic DNA by a multiplex PCR assay. The amplified TCR beta libraries were sequenced on the Illumina HiSeq System as 87-base-pair reads. Per the authors' processing: A later analysis tallied tens of millions of unique TCR beta chains across the 700 or so repertoires, and approximately 11 million of those chains were shared by two or more donors. Raw reads were error-corrected and collapsed into unique sequences with a nearest-neighbor algorithm that merged closely related sequences to remove PCR and sequencing errors. Alignment of CDR3 sequences to IMGT reference sequences was used to assign V, D and J gene segments. For a sequence to be retained, a match of at least six nucleotides was required to both a V gene segment and a J gene segment. A rearrangement counted as productive if the CDR3 had no stop codons and remained in frame with V and J, and every other rearrangement counted as non-productive. Following IMGT convention, CDR3 was defined as the stretch from the second conserved V-encoded cysteine up to the conserved J-encoded phenylalanine. The earlier analysis of 450 to 750 of the donors excluded any sequence lacking an unambiguous match to a single V gene segment. In an earlier analysis of approximately 560 of the donors, a V segment was called functional when productive rearrangements were above 56.7%, and segregating when the standard deviation between donors exceeded 5%. A statistical classification framework was developed to diagnose cytomegalovirus status using the catalog of TCR beta chain sequences. In a later analysis, V and J genes were assigned by comparing TCR nucleotide sequences against IMGT/GENE-DB human TR gene sequences. Using the TCRdist pipeline, a later analysis assigned CDR3 sequences along with most-parsimonious VDJ recombination scenarios. A later analysis defined each TCR beta chain by its CDR3 amino acid sequence plus V-gene family, and excluded reads lacking a unique V-gene family. To address suspected cross-contamination and a sequencing artifact, a later analysis removed roughly 640 highly shared, low-generation-probability nucleotide sequences. In a later analysis, a clonal expansion index was calculated for each public chain from normalized within-repertoire ranks of inferred template counts. Generation probabilities in a later analysis came from a VDJ recombination model fitted to out-of-frame rearrangements, and those results were checked against IGoR. A later analysis scored TCR-TCR, TCR-HLA and TCR-CMV co-occurrence with hypergeometric tests, applying a repertoire-size bias correction to TCR pairs. A later analysis estimated false discovery rates by permuting HLA or CMV assignments 20 times. In a later analysis, co-occurring TCRs were grouped using DBSCAN, with TCRdist sequence similarity added in when clustering inside HLA-allele-positive subsets. Repertoires with fewer than 30,000 or more than 120,000 public chains were left out of co-occurrence clustering, as were roughly five repertoires with anomalous nucleotide sharing. In its TCRdb copy, this immuneACCESS table keeps in-frame sequences only and misses some clones. Where compared with another copy, unresolved V genes explain less than half of these, and the others have no known cause. V, J and clone size derive from that table, while D and trimming were established from the DNA sequence. In this sample the table shows around 95,000 clones, around 83% of which occur a single time. More than 3% of the sample belongs to the ten largest clones.

Turning to this clone: Its recognized antigen is unknown. Per-nucleotide qualities are absent, and no much larger clonotype sits a single base away.

In total, approximately 700 healthy bone marrow donors made up the cohort. At the time of sampling, all cohort members were nominally healthy, though unrecorded immune exposures were likely present. The donor tested CMV seropositive and was one of the 289 seropositive cohort members. A peripheral blood sample was collected from each donor, and TCR beta sequencing was performed on peripheral blood mononuclear cells. The Qiagen DNeasy Blood Extraction Kit was used to extract genomic DNA from the blood cell samples. The material sequenced was PBMCs. The TCR sequence derives from a female donor in good health and CMV-seropositive. The rearrangement joined TRBV5-8 to TRBJ1-2, with TRBD1 as a weak D call on 6 bases. The CDR3 amino acid sequence is: CASSFHRVNYGYTF. The DNA sequence is given as TGTGCCAGCAGCTTTCACAGGGTAAACTATGGCTACACCTTC.